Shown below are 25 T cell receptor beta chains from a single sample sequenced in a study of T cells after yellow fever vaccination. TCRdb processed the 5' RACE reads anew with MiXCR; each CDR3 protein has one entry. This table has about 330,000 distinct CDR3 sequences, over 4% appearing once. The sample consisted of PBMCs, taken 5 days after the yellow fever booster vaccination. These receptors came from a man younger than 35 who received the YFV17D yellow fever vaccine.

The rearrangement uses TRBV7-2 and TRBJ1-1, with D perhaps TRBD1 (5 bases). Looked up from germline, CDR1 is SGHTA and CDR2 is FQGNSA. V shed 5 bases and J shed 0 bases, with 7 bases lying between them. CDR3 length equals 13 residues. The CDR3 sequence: CTSSTDMNTEAFF. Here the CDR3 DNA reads TGTACCAGCAGCACGGACATGAACACTGAAGCTTTCTTT.

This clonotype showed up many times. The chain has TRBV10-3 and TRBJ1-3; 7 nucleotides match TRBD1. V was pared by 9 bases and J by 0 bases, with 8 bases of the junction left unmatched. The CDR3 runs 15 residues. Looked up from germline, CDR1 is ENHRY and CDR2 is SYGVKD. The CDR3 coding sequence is TGTGCCATAAGACAGGGTCTCGGCTCTGGAAACACCATATATTTT. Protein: CAIRQGLGSGNTIYF.

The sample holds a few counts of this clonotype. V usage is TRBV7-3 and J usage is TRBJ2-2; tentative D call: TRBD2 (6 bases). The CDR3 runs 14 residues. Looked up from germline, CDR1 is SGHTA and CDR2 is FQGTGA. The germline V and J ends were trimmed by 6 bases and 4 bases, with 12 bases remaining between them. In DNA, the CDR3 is TGTGCCAGCAGAGACAAAGCGGGCACCGGGGAGCTGTTTTTT. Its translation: CASRDKAGTGELFF. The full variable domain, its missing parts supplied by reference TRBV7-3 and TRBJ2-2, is GAGVSQTPSNKVTEKGKYVELRCDPISGHTALYWYRQSLGQGPEFLIYFQGTGAADDSGLPNDRFFAVRPEGSVSTLKIQRTERGDSAVYLCASRDKAGTGELFFGEGSRLTVL.

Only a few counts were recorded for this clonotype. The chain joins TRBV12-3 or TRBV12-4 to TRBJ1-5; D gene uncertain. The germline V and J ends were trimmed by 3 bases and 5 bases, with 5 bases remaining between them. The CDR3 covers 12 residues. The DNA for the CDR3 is TGTGCCAGCAGTTTCCCTGATCAGCCCCAGCATTTT. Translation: CASSFPDQPQHF.

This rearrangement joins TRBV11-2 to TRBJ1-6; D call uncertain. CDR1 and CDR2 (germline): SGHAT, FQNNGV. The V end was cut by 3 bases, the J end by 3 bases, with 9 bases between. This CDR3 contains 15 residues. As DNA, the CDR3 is TGTGCCAGCAGCTTCGGAGGGAACTATAATTCACCCCTCCACTTT. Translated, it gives CASSFGGNYNSPLHF.

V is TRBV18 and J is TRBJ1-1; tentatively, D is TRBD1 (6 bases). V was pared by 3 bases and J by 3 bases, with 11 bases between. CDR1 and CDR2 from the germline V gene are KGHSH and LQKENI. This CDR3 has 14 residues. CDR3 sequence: CASSPGGQDTEAFF. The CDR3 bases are TGTGCCAGCTCACCGGGGGGGCAGGACACTGAAGCTTTCTTT.

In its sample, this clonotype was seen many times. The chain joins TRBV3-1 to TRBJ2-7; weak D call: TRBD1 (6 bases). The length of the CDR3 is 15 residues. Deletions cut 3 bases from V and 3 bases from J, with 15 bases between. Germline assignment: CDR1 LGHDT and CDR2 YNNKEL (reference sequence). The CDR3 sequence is CASSQPGTQIYEQYF. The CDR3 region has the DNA TGTGCCAGCAGCCAGCCCGGGACACAGATCTACGAGCAGTACTTC.

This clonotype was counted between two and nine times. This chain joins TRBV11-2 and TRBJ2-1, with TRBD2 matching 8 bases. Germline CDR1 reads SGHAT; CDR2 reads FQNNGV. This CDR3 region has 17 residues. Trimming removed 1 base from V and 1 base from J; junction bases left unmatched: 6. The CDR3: CASSLGVPGGSYNEQFF. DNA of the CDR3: TGTGCCAGCAGCTTAGGCGTACCGGGGGGGTCCTACAATGAGCAGTTCTTC. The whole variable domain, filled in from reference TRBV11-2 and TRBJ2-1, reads EAGVAQSPRYKIIEKRQSVAFWCNPISGHATLYWYQQILGQGPKLLIQFQNNGVVDDSQLPKDRFSAERLKGVDSTLKIQPAKLEDSAVYLCASSLGVPGGSYNEQFFGPGTRLTVL.

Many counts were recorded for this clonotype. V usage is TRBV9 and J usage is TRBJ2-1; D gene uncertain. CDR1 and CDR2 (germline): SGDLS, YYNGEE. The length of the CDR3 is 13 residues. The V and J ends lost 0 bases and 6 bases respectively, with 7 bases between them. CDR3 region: CASSVELVNEQFF. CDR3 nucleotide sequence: TGTGCCAGCAGCGTAGAGTTAGTCAATGAGCAGTTCTTC.

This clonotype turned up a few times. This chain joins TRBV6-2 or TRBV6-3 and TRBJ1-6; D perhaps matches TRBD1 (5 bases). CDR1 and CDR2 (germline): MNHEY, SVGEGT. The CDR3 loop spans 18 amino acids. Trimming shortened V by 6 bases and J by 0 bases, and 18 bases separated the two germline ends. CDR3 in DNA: TGTGCCAGCAGAAATAGGGGCCGTGGCAGCTCCTATAATTCACCCCTCCACTTT. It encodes CASRNRGRGSSYNSPLHF.

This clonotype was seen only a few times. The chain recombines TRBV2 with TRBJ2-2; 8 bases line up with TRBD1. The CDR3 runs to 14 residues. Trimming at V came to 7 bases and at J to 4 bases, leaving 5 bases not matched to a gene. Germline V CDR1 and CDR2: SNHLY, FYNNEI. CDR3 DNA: TGTGCCAGCACCGACAGGGGAGGCACCGGGGAGCTGTTTTTT. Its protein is CASTDRGGTGELFF.

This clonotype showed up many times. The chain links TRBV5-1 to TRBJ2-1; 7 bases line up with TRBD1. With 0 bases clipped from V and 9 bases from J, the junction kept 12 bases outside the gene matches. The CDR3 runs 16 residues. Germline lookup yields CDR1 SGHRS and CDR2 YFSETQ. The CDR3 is CASSLGQRQGVGEQFF. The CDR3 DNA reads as TGCGCCAGCAGCTTGGGTCAGCGGCAGGGGGTTGGTGAGCAGTTCTTC.

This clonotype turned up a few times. The DNA for the CDR3 is TGCGCCAGCAGCTTGACGGGCATAGCCAAAAACATTCAGTACTTC. It is translated as CASSLTGIAKNIQYF. This sequence joins TRBV5-1 and TRBJ2-4, with no clear D. The CDR3 spans 15 residues. Per germline, CDR1 SGHRS and CDR2 YFSETQ. Trimming removed 1 base from V and 0 bases from J, with 8 bases in between.

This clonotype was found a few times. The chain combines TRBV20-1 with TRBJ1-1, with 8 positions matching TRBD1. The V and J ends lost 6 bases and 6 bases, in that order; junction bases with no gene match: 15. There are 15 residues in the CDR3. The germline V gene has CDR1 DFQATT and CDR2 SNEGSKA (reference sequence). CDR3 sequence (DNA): TGCAGTGCGACCTCTCGGGGGACAGGTAGTTCTGAAGCTTTCTTT. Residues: CSATSRGTGSSEAFF.

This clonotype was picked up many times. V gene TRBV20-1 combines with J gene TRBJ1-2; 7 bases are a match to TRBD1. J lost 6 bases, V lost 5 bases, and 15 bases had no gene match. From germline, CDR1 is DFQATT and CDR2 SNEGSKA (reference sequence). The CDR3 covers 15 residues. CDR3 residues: CSALRPETGIHGYTF. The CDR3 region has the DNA TGCAGTGCTCTACGCCCCGAGACAGGGATACATGGCTACACCTTC.

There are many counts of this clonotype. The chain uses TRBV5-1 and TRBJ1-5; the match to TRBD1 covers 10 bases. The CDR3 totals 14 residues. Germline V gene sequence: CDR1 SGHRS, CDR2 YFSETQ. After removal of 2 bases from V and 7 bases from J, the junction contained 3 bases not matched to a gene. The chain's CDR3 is CASSLGTGVQPQHF. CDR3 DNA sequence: TGCGCCAGCAGCTTAGGGACAGGGGTCCAGCCCCAGCATTTT. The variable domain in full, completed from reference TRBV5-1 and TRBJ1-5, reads KAGVTQTPRYLIKTRGQQVTLSCSPISGHRSVSWYQQTPGQGLQFLFEYFSETQRNKGNFPGRFSGRQFSNSRSEMNVSTLELGDSALYLCASSLGTGVQPQHFGDGTRLSIL.

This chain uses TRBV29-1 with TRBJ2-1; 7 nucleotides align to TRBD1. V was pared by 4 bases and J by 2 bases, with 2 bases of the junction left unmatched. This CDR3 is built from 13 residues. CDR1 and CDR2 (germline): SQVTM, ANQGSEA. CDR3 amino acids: CSVVGQTYNEQFF. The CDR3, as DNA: TGCAGCGTTGTGGGACAGACCTACAATGAGCAGTTCTTC.

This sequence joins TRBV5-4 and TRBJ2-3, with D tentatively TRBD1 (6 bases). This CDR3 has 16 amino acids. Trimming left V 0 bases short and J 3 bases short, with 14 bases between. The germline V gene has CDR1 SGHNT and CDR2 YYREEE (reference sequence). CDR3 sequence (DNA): TGTGCCAGCAGCTTGGACGAGGGGGTTCGGACAGATACGCAGTATTTT. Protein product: CASSLDEGVRTDTQYF.

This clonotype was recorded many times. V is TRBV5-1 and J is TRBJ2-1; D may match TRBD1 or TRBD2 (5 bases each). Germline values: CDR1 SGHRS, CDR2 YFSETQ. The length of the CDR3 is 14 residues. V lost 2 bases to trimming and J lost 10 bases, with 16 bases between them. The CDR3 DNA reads TGCGCCAGCAGCTTTGCCCCTGGGGGTTGGGAGCAGTTCTTC. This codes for CASSFAPGGWEQFF. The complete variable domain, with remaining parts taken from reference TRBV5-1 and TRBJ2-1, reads KAGVTQTPRYLIKTRGQQVTLSCSPISGHRSVSWYQQTPGQGLQFLFEYFSETQRNKGNFPGRFSGRQFSNSRSEMNVSTLELGDSALYLCASSFAPGGWEQFFGPGTRLTVL.

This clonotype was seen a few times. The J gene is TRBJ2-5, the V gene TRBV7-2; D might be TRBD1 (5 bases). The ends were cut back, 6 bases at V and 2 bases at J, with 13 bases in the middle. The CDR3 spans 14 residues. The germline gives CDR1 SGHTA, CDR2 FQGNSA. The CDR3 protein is CASSLDSVQETQYF. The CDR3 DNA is TGTGCCAGCAGTCTTGACAGCGTACAAGAGACCCAGTACTTC.

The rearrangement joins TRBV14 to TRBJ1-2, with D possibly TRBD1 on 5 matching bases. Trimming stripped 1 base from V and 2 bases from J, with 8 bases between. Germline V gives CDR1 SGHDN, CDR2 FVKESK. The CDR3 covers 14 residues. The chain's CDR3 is CASSQAGRNYGYTF. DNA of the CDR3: TGTGCCAGCAGCCAAGCGGGACGAAACTATGGCTACACCTTC. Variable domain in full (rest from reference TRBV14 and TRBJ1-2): EAGVTQFPSHSVIEKGQTVTLRCDPISGHDNLYWYRRVMGKEIKFLLHFVKESKQDESGMPNNRFLAERTGGTYSTLKVQPAELEDSGVYFCASSQAGRNYGYTFGSGTRLTVV.

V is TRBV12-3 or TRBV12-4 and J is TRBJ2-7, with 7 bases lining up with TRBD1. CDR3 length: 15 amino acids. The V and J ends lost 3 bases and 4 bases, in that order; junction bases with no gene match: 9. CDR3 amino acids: CASSFEWTGRYEQYF. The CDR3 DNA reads TGTGCCAGCAGTTTCGAGTGGACAGGTAGATACGAGCAGTACTTC.

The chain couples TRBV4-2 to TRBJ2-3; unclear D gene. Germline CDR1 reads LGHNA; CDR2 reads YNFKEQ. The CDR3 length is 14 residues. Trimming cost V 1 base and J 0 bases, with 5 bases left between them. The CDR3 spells CASSQVSSTDTQYF. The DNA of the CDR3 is TGTGCCAGCAGCCAAGTCTCTAGCACAGATACGCAGTATTTT.

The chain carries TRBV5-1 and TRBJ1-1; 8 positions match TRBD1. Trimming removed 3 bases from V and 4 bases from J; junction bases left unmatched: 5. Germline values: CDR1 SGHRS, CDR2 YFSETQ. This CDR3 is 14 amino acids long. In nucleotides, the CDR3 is TGCGCCAGCAGCTCGGGAGGACAGGGCACTGAAGCTTTCTTT. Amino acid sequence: CASSSGGQGTEAFF.

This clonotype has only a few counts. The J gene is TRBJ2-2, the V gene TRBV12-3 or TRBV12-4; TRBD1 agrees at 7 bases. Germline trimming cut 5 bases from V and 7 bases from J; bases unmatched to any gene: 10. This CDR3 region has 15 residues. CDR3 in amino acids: CASSTLPGTVGELFF. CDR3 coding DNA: TGTGCCAGCAGTACACTACCCGGGACAGTCGGGGAGCTGTTTTTT.